This T cell receptor beta chain was sequenced for a study of blood T cells in healthy people across ages. Study-level findings and limits: Per million T cells, the diversity of TCR beta decreased roughly linearly as age advanced. The donors' CMV status was not determined, possibly confounding changes in expanded clonotypes.

Germline loops: CDR1 MNHEY, CDR2 SVGAGI. The CDR3 extends over 11 amino acids. Trimming stripped 10 bases from V and 0 bases from J, with 6 bases between. Total RNA, at least 5.5 micrograms per sample, came from PBMCs. A J-beta primer mix and a sample-barcoded 5' primer were used in a second PCR of roughly 6 to 11 cycles. One entry per CDR3 protein results from TCRdb running MiXCR on the 5' RACE reads. The profile shows around 1,100,000 distinct CDR3 sequences, less than 45% of them singletons. Remarks on this clonotype: Its antigen is unidentified.

The specimen sequenced was blood. This chain joins TRBV6-5 and TRBJ1-1; unclear D gene. The sequence derives from a man aged 18 to 30 in good health. The CDR3 protein is CATTVNTEAFF. CDR3 nucleotide sequence: TGTGCCACCACAGTGAACACTGAAGCTTTCTTT.